These 12 T cell receptor beta chains originate from one sample sequenced in a study of regulatory T cells in long-lasting Graves disease. Specified time point: newly diagnosed GD, antithyroid drugs for less than 3 months. The authors made the TCR library using RNA they extracted from PBMCs. iRepertoire HTBI primers and Arm-PCR of CDR3 regions built TCR beta libraries. TCRdb reprocessed the multiplex PCR reads with MiXCR, giving one entry per CDR3 protein. The sample carries 250,000 to 300,000 distinct CDR3 sequences, about 18% recorded once. The same specimen was also included in a second study, on T cells in Graves' hyperthyroidism and ophthalmopathy.

The starting material was peripheral blood mononuclear cells (PBMCs), obtained at new diagnosis, from a patient treated with antithyroid drugs. The source is a young woman with Graves disease.

V gene TRBV28 combines with J gene TRBJ2-5; TRBD2 matches at 12 bases. Near its end, the DNA agrees better with TRBJ2-1, so the J call may be wrong. Germline V gives CDR1 MDHEN, CDR2 SYDVKM. CDR3 length: 19 amino acids. This chain's CDR3 is CASSSSGRDIVGTYNEQFF. The CDR3 DNA follows: TGTGCCAGCAGTTCTAGCGGGAGGGACATAGTGGGCACCTACAATGAGCAGTTCTTC.

As to this clonotype: A single base is all that separates this from a far larger clone, so a read error is likely. The chain is built from TRBV7-2 and TRBJ1-1; 8 nucleotides match TRBD1. CDR1 SGHTA and CDR2 FQGNSA come from the germline V gene. This CDR3 is built from 15 residues. In nucleotides, the CDR3 is TGTGCCGGAGGACAGGGAGGCGGATTGAACACTAAAGCTTTCTTT. Translating it yields CAGGQGGGLNTKAFF. Full variable domain (outside the CDR3, taken from reference TRBV7-2 and TRBJ1-1): GAGVSQSPSNKVTEKGKDVELRCDPISGHTALYWYRQSLGQGLEFLIYFQGNSAPDKSGLPSDRFSAERTGGSVSTLTIQRTQQEDSAVYLCAGGQGGGLNTKAFFGQGTRLTVV.

This clonotype was counted ten times or more. The chain uses TRBV5-6 and TRBJ2-1; 12 positions agree with TRBD2. The V segment lost 0 bases and the J segment 5 bases; nucleotides outside the gene matches: 3. Germline CDR1 and CDR2: SGHDT and YYEEEE. This CDR3 is built from 16 residues. This CDR3 is CASSLVGTSGHNEQFF. The CDR3 DNA sequence: TGTGCCAGCAGCTTGGTGGGGACTAGCGGGCACAATGAGCAGTTCTTC.

This rearrangement joins TRBV5-4 to TRBJ1-2; tentatively, D is TRBD1 (6 bases). CDR3 size: 16 residues. V lost 1 base to trimming and J lost 1 base, with 14 bases between them. The germline gives CDR1 SGHNT, CDR2 YYREEE (reference sequence). CDR3 region: CASSLMGGPFNYGYTF. CDR3 in DNA: TGTGCCAGCAGCTTGATGGGGGGGCCCTTTAACTATGGCTACACCTTC.

This clonotype turned up a few times. This rearrangement joins TRBV19 to TRBJ1-4; no clear D. CDR3 length: 14 amino acids. Deletions cut 5 bases from V and 7 bases from J, with 14 bases between. Germline V gene sequence: CDR1 LNHDA, CDR2 SQIVND (reference sequence). The CDR3 here is CASSYGRVSEKLFF. CDR3 DNA sequence: TGTGCCAGTAGTTACGGACGGGTGTCTGAAAAACTGTTTTTT.

This clonotype was seen many times. The chain has TRBV2 and TRBJ1-2; 10 bases line up with TRBD1. CDR3 size: 15 residues. V lost 2 bases to trimming and J lost 3 bases; unmatched junction nucleotides: 3. Germline CDR1 SNHLY, CDR2 FYNNEI. The CDR3 DNA sequence: TGTGCCAGCAGTGAATCAGGGACAGGGGACTATGGCTACACCTTC. Translated: CASSESGTGDYGYTF.

This clonotype was detected ten times or more. V gene TRBV18 combines with J gene TRBJ2-1; possibly TRBD1 for D (6 bases). The V gene lost 4 bases and the J gene lost 10 bases, with 11 bases spanning the gap. CDR3 length: 12 residues. Germline CDR1 KGHSH, CDR2 LQKENI. The CDR3 region is CASSLDRQEQFF. The DNA for the CDR3 is TGTGCCAGCTCACTAGACAGGCAAGAGCAGTTCTTC.

The V and J genes are TRBV5-1 and TRBJ1-1; 10 bases fit TRBD1. V shed 6 bases and J 0 bases; nucleotides not matched to a gene: 5. Germline CDR1 SGHRS, CDR2 YFSETQ. CDR3 length: 15 residues. CDR3 in DNA: TGCGCCAGCACCTGGACAGGGGGAATGAACACTGAAGCTTTCTTT. This encodes CASTWTGGMNTEAFF.

The J gene is TRBJ1-1, the V gene TRBV7-3; D call uncertain. The CDR3 consists of 14 residues. Trimming stripped 3 bases from V and 3 bases from J, with 11 bases between. Germline lookup yields CDR1 SGHTA and CDR2 FQGTGA. The CDR3 spells CASSLSGMDTEAFF. DNA of the CDR3: TGTGCCAGCAGCTTGAGTGGGATGGACACTGAAGCTTTCTTT.

This chain uses TRBV12-3 or TRBV12-4 with TRBJ2-7; tentatively, D is TRBD2 (6 bases). The CDR3 runs 14 residues. V was clipped by 1 base and J by 0 bases, with 7 bases between them. The CDR3 is CASSLGGDSYEQYF. DNA of the CDR3: TGTGCCAGCAGTTTAGGGGGGGACTCCTACGAGCAGTACTTC.

This rearrangement joins TRBV6-1 to TRBJ1-1; maybe TRBD1 (6 bases). Trimming took off 5 bases at V and 3 bases at J, with 16 bases between the two ends. Germline CDR1 is MNHNS and CDR2 is SASEGT. CDR3 size: 15 residues. Written as DNA, the CDR3 is TGTGCCAGCAGTCCCCAGGGGATAGTAGACACTGAAGCTTTCTTT. Protein sequence: CASSPQGIVDTEAFF.

This clonotype was counted ten times or more. The rearrangement joins TRBV7-9 to TRBJ2-1, with unresolved D. CDR1 is SEHNR and CDR2 is FQNEAQ in the germline V gene (reference sequence). V lost 11 bases, J lost 3 bases, and 14 bases lay in between. This CDR3 comprises 13 residues. This CDR3 is CAGVVNSYNEQFF. The CDR3 DNA reads as TGTGCCGGAGTAGTCAACAGCTACAATGAGCAGTTCTTC.